This TCR beta chain came from a study of regulatory T cells in long-lasting Graves disease. Time point noted: persistent/refractory GD, antithyroid drugs over 5 years with positive TRAb. The TCR library was prepared using RNA isolated from PBMCs. This clonotype was found many times. Its target is not known. From germline, CDR1 is MNHEY and CDR2 SMNVEV (reference sequence). V lost 6 bases to trimming and J lost 0 bases; unmatched junction nucleotides: 11. This CDR3 is built from 18 residues. Overall study results and limits: Those with persistent disease had in common more public clonotypes (approximately 2,500) than new patients (about 900).

In building TCR beta libraries, iRepertoire HTBI primers were used together with Arm-PCR of CDR3 regions. A single record per CDR3 protein comes from TCRdb applying MiXCR to the multiplex PCR reads. The sample lists over 300,000 distinct CDR3 sequences, about 19% occurring once. This rearrangement joins TRBV27 to TRBJ1-2, with 12 bases that match TRBD1. The sequence was collected from a female donor with Graves disease. The sample in question was peripheral blood mononuclear cells (PBMCs), obtained when the disease was refractory, from a patient treated with antithyroid drugs. The CDR3 DNA sequence: TGTGCCAGCAGCCCCGGGACAGGGGGCTTACTTTCTAACTATGGCTACACCTTC. As protein: CASSPGTGGLLSNYGYTF.